The rows below give T cell receptor beta chains drawn from one sample of a study of T-cell reconstitution after alpha-beta-depleted transplantation in children. TCRdb re-called the PCR reads through MiXCR, storing one row per CDR3 protein. This table holds approximately 510,000 distinct CDR3 sequences, roughly 18% found once. The specimen was PBMCs from the stem cell graft donor, collected from the stem cell graft. The origin of the receptors is a human donor who donated a stem cell graft to a child with acute lymphoblastic leukemia. Both conserved end residues are part of each CDR3. The order of the fields is J gene, V gene, D gene, CDR3 length, clone size, CDR3 protein, CDR3 DNA. A D gene is named only where the DNA matches it firmly. The size entry is marked missing in some rows and otherwise reads once, few, many or a size class.

TRBJ1-1 TRBV6-1 TRBD1 15 few CASRDYRGRIAEAFF TGTGCCAGCAGAGACTACAGGGGGCGCATCGCTGAAGCTTTCTTT
TRBJ2-7 TRBV19 - 15 - CASSIVDSGGYEQYF TGTGCCAGTAGTATAGTTGATAGCGGAGGGTACGAGCAGTACTTC
TRBJ1-1 TRBV30 - 12 few CAWGRQGTEAFF TGTGCCTGGGGGCGCCAGGGTACTGAAGCTTTCTTT
TRBJ2-3 TRBV5-1 TRBD2 16 few CASSLAGLAGSDTQYF TGCGCCAGCAGCTTGGCGGGACTAGCGGGGTCAGATACGCAGTATTTT
TRBJ1-2 TRBV3-1 - 13 few CASSQGRNYGYTF TGTGCCAGCAGCCAGGGCAGGAACTATGGCTACACCTTC
TRBJ2-5 TRBV28 TRBD1 14 - CASTPQGVRETQYF TGTGCCAGCACCCCCCAGGGGGTCAGAGAGACCCAGTACTTC
TRBJ2-1 TRBV9 TRBD2 14 few CASSGSGSLGEQFF TGTGCCAGCAGCGGTAGCGGGAGCCTGGGTGAGCAGTTCTTC
TRBJ1-2 TRBV29-1 - 10 few CSVPGDGYTF TGCAGCGTTCCAGGGGATGGCTACACCTTC
TRBJ1-5 TRBV6-5 - 13 few CASSFLGREYEHF TGTGCCAGCAGTTTCTTGGGACGGGAGTACGAGCATTTT
TRBJ2-7 TRBV7-2 TRBD1 15 - CASSVLGQGLYEQYF TGTGCCAGCAGCGTCCTGGGACAGGGGTTGTACGAGCAGTACTTC
TRBJ1-3 TRBV9 - 15 few CASSVAWGSGNTIYF TGTGCCAGCAGCGTAGCCTGGGGAAGTGGAAACACCATATATTTT
TRBJ1-5 TRBV15 - 14 few CATSLDNSNQPQHF TGTGCCACCAGCTTGGACAATAGCAATCAGCCCCAGCATTTT
TRBJ2-3 TRBV3-1 TRBD2 15 - CASSLPSGNADTQYF TGTGCCAGCAGCCTCCCTAGCGGGAATGCAGATACGCAGTATTTT
TRBJ2-5 TRBV9 - 15 few CASSPRSPNQETQYF TGTGCCAGCAGCCCCCGGTCTCCCAACCAAGAGACCCAGTACTTC
TRBJ1-5 TRBV12-3/TRBV12-4 - 18 - CASSFQGWPPINNQPQHF TGTGCCAGCAGTTTTCAGGGCTGGCCCCCCATCAACAATCAGCCCCAGCATTTT
TRBJ2-3 TRBV11-2 - 18 many CASSTRISAGALRDTQYF TGTGCCAGCAGCACCCGCATTAGTGCAGGGGCCCTTCGAGATACGCAGTATTTT
TRBJ1-4 TRBV5-1 - 17 - CASSFQGTRSQREKLFF TGCGCCAGCAGCTTCCAGGGGACTCGGTCCCAAAGGGAAAAACTGTTTTTT
TRBJ1-4 TRBV12-3/TRBV12-4 - 15 - CASSTDRLLNEKLFF TGTGCCAGCAGCACCGACAGGCTCCTTAATGAAAAACTGTTTTTT
TRBJ2-7 TRBV7-9 - 15 few CASATPGPLSYEQYF TGTGCCAGCGCGACCCCGGGACCTCTCTCCTACGAGCAGTACTTC
TRBJ2-1 TRBV7-8 TRBD1 15 few CASSLAGQVYNEQFF TGTGCCAGCAGCTTAGCGGGACAGGTCTACAATGAGCAGTTCTTC
TRBJ2-1 TRBV27 - 14 - CASSLYQGKKEQFF TGTGCCAGCAGTTTATACCAGGGGAAGAAGGAGCAGTTCTTC
TRBJ2-3 TRBV11-2 TRBD1 16 - CASSIQGAGSTDTQYF TGTGCCAGCAGCATACAGGGGGCGGGTAGCACAGATACGCAGTATTTT
TRBJ1-2 TRBV5-1 - 13 few CASSLTDLYGYTF TGCGCCAGCAGCCTGACAGACCTCTATGGCTACACCTTC
TRBJ2-7 TRBV5-1 - 15 few CASSLAPETRDEQYF TGCGCCAGCAGCTTGGCCCCGGAAACTCGGGACGAGCAGTACTTC
TRBJ1-5 TRBV6-5 - 17 - CASSYGRTPTLDQPQHF TGTGCCAGCAGTTACGGGAGAACCCCCACCCTTGACCAGCCCCAGCATTTT
TRBJ1-4 TRBV29-1 - 15 - CSAAAGIMTNEKLFF TGCAGCGCAGCAGCGGGCATAATGACTAATGAAAAACTGTTTTTT
TRBJ1-4 TRBV27 - 15 few CASSPDRTTNEKLFF TGTGCCAGCAGCCCCGACAGGACGACTAATGAAAAACTGTTTTTT
TRBJ2-3 TRBV12-3/TRBV12-4 - 13 few CASSWGGPDTQYF TGTGCCAGCAGTTGGGGGGGCCCAGATACGCAGTATTTT
TRBJ2-5 TRBV7-2 - 15 few CASSLGLGRGETQYF TGTGCCAGCAGCTTAGGGCTGGGCCGGGGGGAGACCCAGTACTTC
TRBJ1-2 TRBV29-1 - 12 - CSVEGPFYGYTF TGCAGCGTTGAAGGGCCCTTCTATGGCTACACCTTC
TRBJ2-1 TRBV11-1 TRBD2 16 - CASSAEEREVSNEQFF TGTGCCAGCAGCGCCGAGGAGCGGGAGGTCTCAAATGAGCAGTTCTTC
TRBJ1-2 TRBV15 - 14 - CATSRHNVFYGYTF TGTGCCACCAGCAGACATAATGTATTCTATGGCTACACCTTC
TRBJ2-1 TRBV20-1 - 14 - CSALQGAGGNEQFF TGCAGTGCTTTGCAGGGGGCGGGGGGAAATGAGCAGTTCTTC
TRBJ2-4 TRBV5-1 - 13 - CASRYRDAGLQYF TGCGCCAGCAGATACCGGGACGCCGGACTTCAGTACTTC
TRBJ2-5 TRBV6-1 TRBD1 14 few CASSPWDSSETQYF TGTGCCAGCAGCCCCTGGGACAGTAGTGAGACCCAGTACTTC
TRBJ2-7 TRBV20-1 - 16 - CCARGKLREPQDEQYF TGCTGTGCTAGAGGCAAGCTTAGGGAACCCCAGGACGAGCAGTACTTC
TRBJ2-7 TRBV15 - 16 few CATSRDKGTASYEQYF TGTGCCACCAGCAGAGATAAGGGAACAGCTTCCTACGAGCAGTACTTC
TRBJ1-4 TRBV5-1 - 14 few CASSPGQSNEKLFF TGCGCCAGCAGCCCCGGACAGAGTAATGAAAAACTGTTTTTT
TRBJ1-2 TRBV4-1 TRBD1 17 - CASSQDQGQGAIYGYTF TGCGCCAGCAGCCAAGATCAAGGGCAGGGGGCGATCTATGGCTACACCTTC
TRBJ1-2 TRBV12-3/TRBV12-4 - 14 few CASSFGGAGNGYTF TGTGCCAGCAGTTTTGGGGGGGCTGGCAATGGCTACACCTTC
TRBJ1-4 TRBV5-1 TRBD1 14 few CASSLGGALEKLFF TGCGCCAGCAGCCTAGGGGGCGCGTTGGAAAAACTGTTTTTT
TRBJ2-1 TRBV5-6 - 12 - CASSLVRIEQFF TGTGCCAGCAGCTTGGTGCGGATTGAGCAGTTCTTC
TRBJ1-2 TRBV14 - 18 - CASSQDDWAAELNYGYTF TGTGCCAGCAGCCAAGATGATTGGGCGGCTGAACTTAACTATGGCTACACCTTC
TRBJ2-7 TRBV5-1 TRBD2 14 few CASSFTGGPYEQYF TGCGCCAGCAGCTTTACGGGAGGGCCTTACGAGCAGTACTTC
TRBJ2-1 TRBV5-1 TRBD2 17 many CASRRVTSGSRYNEQFF TGCGCCAGCAGGCGGGTGACTAGCGGGAGTCGATACAATGAGCAGTTCTTC
TRBJ1-5 TRBV27 - 13 - CASSLGWYQPQHF TGTGCCAGCAGTTTAGGGTGGTATCAGCCCCAGCATTTT
TRBJ1-1 TRBV19 - 13 - CASSRKVNTEAFF TGTGCCAGTAGTAGGAAGGTCAACACTGAAGCTTTCTTT
TRBJ1-1 TRBV20-1 - 11 - CSAWWGTEAFF TGCAGTGCTTGGTGGGGGACTGAAGCTTTCTTT
TRBJ2-5 TRBV18 - 12 many CASSPIAETQYF TGTGCCAGCTCACCAATTGCTGAGACCCAGTACTTC
TRBJ2-7 TRBV13 - 14 - CASSLRAQTYEQYF TGTGCCAGCAGCTTAAGGGCACAGACCTACGAGCAGTACTTC
TRBJ2-4 TRBV7-8 TRBD2 18 - CASSLVFRTSGNKNIQYF TGTGCCAGCAGCTTAGTTTTTAGGACTAGCGGGAATAAAAACATTCAGTACTTC
TRBJ2-7 TRBV4-1 - 16 - CASSQDSHTDTSEQYF TGCGCCAGCAGCCAAGATAGCCACACAGATACCAGCGAGCAGTACTTC
TRBJ2-3 TRBV4-1 TRBD2 18 few CASRPTSGRAAFTDTQYF TGCGCCAGCAGACCCACTAGCGGGAGGGCCGCTTTCACAGATACGCAGTATTTT